The source of this T cell receptor beta chain is a study of T cells in Graves' hyperthyroidism and ophthalmopathy. General observations from the study: Ophthalmopathy cases were set apart from stable hyperthyroidism by a 13 V-J model.

Researchers amplified the TCR beta CDR3 regions from RNA transcripts. The HTBI primer set served for first-round RT-PCR of the TCR CDR3. TCRdb recomputed calls from the multiplex PCR reads with MiXCR, one row per CDR3 protein. This sample yields about 360,000 distinct CDR3 sequences, of which less than 15% are seen a single time; less than 25% belongs to the top ten. The CDR3 is made up of 12 amino acids. After removal of 8 bases from V and 6 bases from J, the junction contained 3 bases not matched to a gene. This clonotype was seen only a few times. Its antigen is as yet unknown. The sequenced sample was blood. The clonotype was recovered from a man aged 25 to 40 with Graves' hyperthyroidism that later progressed to Graves' ophthalmopathy. The chain has TRBV12-3 or TRBV12-4 and TRBJ2-7, with 11 bases that match TRBD2. Written as DNA, the CDR3 is TGTGCCAGCGGACTAGCGGGTGCCGAGCAGTACTTC. It is translated as CASGLAGAEQYF.